These 12 T cell receptor beta chains came from one sample sequenced in a study of human T cells and chemical hapten exposure. Time point: patch test 1, 2 weeks after DPC sensitization. Stated treatment: therapeutic diphenylcyclopropenone sensitization with weekly scalp DPC. One entry per CDR3 protein results from TCRdb running MiXCR on the RACE reads. This sample has some 380,000 distinct CDR3 sequences, with roughly 4.8% found just once. Here the sequenced sample was whole blood, taken in connection with sensitization to the hapten diphenylcyclopropenone (DPC). These receptors were collected from a woman aged 50 to 60 with alopecia areata. Some clones in this sample may be carry-over from other donors' samples.

The sample holds many counts of this clonotype. The chain joins TRBV11-2 to TRBJ1-2; TRBD1 agrees at 7 bases. The CDR3 has 14 amino acids. Trimming removed 2 bases from V and 5 bases from J; junction bases left unmatched: 5. Germline values: CDR1 SGHAT, CDR2 FQNNGV. The CDR3 sequence is CASSLPGTVYGYTF. As DNA, the CDR3 is TGTGCCAGCAGCTTACCTGGGACAGTATATGGCTACACCTTC.

This clonotype turned up a few times. This chain uses TRBV29-1 with TRBJ1-2; TRBD1 might be the D (5 bases). This CDR3 comprises 13 residues. V shed 8 bases and J shed 5 bases, with 18 bases lying between them. Germline CDR1 is SQVTM and CDR2 is ANQGSEA. The CDR3 region has the DNA TGCAGCTCCGAGGGGTCCCTCCATTATGGCTACACCTTC. This gives the protein CSSEGSLHYGYTF.

This clonotype came up many times. This sequence joins TRBV4-3 and TRBJ2-3; a possible D gene is TRBD2 (6 bases). The V gene lost 4 bases and the J gene lost 4 bases, with 12 bases spanning the gap. The CDR3 spans 14 residues. The germline gives CDR1 LGHNA, CDR2 YSLEER. CDR3 region: CASSPEGLADTQYF. The CDR3 DNA is TGCGCCAGCAGCCCGGAGGGCCTGGCAGATACGCAGTATTTT.

In this sample, this clonotype turned up many times. The CDR3 sequence: CASSIDQLIQYF. The CDR3 DNA follows: TGTGCCAGTAGTATAGATCAGTTAATTCAGTACTTC. J is TRBJ2-4 and V is TRBV19; D unclear. The CDR3 totals 12 residues. Germline lookup yields CDR1 LNHDA and CDR2 SQIVND (reference sequence). The ends were cut back, 0 bases at V and 10 bases at J, with 7 bases in the middle.

This sequence joins TRBV11-2 and TRBJ2-3; D is unresolved. The CDR3 length is 16 residues. V gave up 2 bases and J gave up 8 bases, with 20 bases separating them. Germline values: CDR1 SGHAT, CDR2 FQNNGV. The CDR3 is CASSLKWRNRSSTQYF. CDR3 nucleotides: TGTGCCAGCAGCTTAAAGTGGCGGAATCGGAGTTCTACGCAGTATTTT.

This rearrangement joins TRBV27 to TRBJ2-3, with 8 bases identical to TRBD2. Germline V gene lookup returns CDR1 MNHEY and CDR2 SMNVEV (reference sequence). The CDR3 has 16 residues. With V trimmed by 4 bases and J by 3 bases, 9 bases remained unmatched. The chain's CDR3 is CASSSWEVAGTDTQYF. For the CDR3, the DNA is TGTGCCAGCAGTTCCTGGGAGGTAGCGGGGACAGATACGCAGTATTTT.

This clonotype was seen a handful of times. The rearrangement joins TRBV30 to TRBJ1-2; D gene unclear. Germline CDR1 and CDR2: GTSNPN and SVGIG (reference sequence). Between the trimmed V and J ends, which lost 2 bases and 0 bases, there was a span of 10 bases. The CDR3 is made up of 14 amino acids. CDR3 residues: CAWSFGPTNYGYTF. The CDR3 nucleotides read TGTGCCTGGAGTTTCGGACCGACTAACTATGGCTACACCTTC.

This clonotype occurred a few times. J is TRBJ2-1 and V is TRBV12-3 or TRBV12-4; D not certain. V shed 8 bases and J shed 9 bases, with 5 bases lying between them. This CDR3 comprises 9 residues. CDR3 nucleotides: TGTGCCAGCGGGATTGAGCAGTTCTTC. Its protein is CASGIEQFF.

This clonotype was observed a few times. The chain uses TRBV6-1 and TRBJ2-2; 13 positions match TRBD2. After removal of 8 bases from V and 1 base from J, the junction contained 10 bases not matched to a gene. The CDR3 has 18 residues. CDR1 and CDR2 (germline): MNHNS, SASEGT. The CDR3 region is CASPGGLAGFRNTGELFF. The CDR3 DNA reads as TGTGCCAGCCCTGGGGGACTAGCGGGATTTCGGAACACCGGGGAGCTGTTTTTT.

This clonotype was counted between two and nine times. The chain has TRBV7-6 and TRBJ1-6, with unresolved D. Germline CDR1 SGHVS, CDR2 FNYEAQ. CDR3 length: 15 amino acids. Trimming removed 3 bases at V and 5 bases at J, with 11 bases between. DNA of the CDR3: TGTGCCAGCAGCTTGCGGGGATCCCATAATTCACCCCTCCACTTT. This encodes CASSLRGSHNSPLHF.

Many counts were recorded for this clonotype. V usage is TRBV28 and J usage is TRBJ1-1; tentative D call: TRBD1 (5 bases). The V and J ends lost 7 bases and 5 bases respectively, with 14 bases between them. The CDR3 is made up of 13 amino acids. CDR1 is MDHEN and CDR2 is SYDVKM in the germline V gene. CDR3: CASKGSGRTEAFF. CDR3 nucleotides: TGTGCCAGCAAGGGGTCAGGGAGAACTGAAGCTTTCTTT.

The rearrangement joins TRBV11-2 to TRBJ1-2; no clear D gene. Trimming pared 3 bases from V and 0 bases from J, leaving 8 bases between. Germline values: CDR1 SGHAT, CDR2 FQNNGV. The length of the CDR3 is 14 residues. This CDR3 is CASSLGSANYGYTF. The CDR3 bases are TGTGCCAGCAGCTTGGGAAGTGCTAACTATGGCTACACCTTC.